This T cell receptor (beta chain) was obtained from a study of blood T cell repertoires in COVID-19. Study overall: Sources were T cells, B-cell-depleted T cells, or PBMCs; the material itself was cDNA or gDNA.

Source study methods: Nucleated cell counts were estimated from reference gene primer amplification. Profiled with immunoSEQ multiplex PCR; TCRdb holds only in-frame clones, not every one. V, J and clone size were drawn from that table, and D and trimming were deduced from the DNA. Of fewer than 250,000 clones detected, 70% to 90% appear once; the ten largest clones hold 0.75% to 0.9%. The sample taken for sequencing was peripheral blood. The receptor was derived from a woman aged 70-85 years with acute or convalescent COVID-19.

The CDR3 is CAVWGTGVPYGYTF. In DNA, the CDR3 is TGTGCCGTTTGGGGGACAGGGGTTCCCTATGGCTACACCTTC. The chain carries TRBV28 and TRBJ1-2; 10 nucleotides agree with TRBD1. The ends lost 11 bases at V and 4 bases at J; junction bases unmatched: 10. The CDR3 contains 14 residues. Germline V CDR1 and CDR2: MDHEN, SYDVKM.